Following are 7 T cell receptor beta chains from one sample sequenced in a study of blood T cell repertoires in COVID-19. Produced via immunoSEQ multiplex PCR; TCRdb's table is partial and in-frame only. The sample includes about 74,000 clones, roughly 84% of them seen just once. Sequencing was performed on peripheral blood. The receptors here all came from a woman aged 80 or over with active or convalescent COVID-19.

The chain carries TRBV7-8 and TRBJ1-5; D is unresolved. The germline gives CDR1 SGHVS, CDR2 FQNEAQ. Trimming removed 5 bases at V and 2 bases at J, with 10 bases between. The CDR3 extends over 14 amino acids. The CDR3 DNA reads as TGTGCCAGCAGCCTTTCCCAGGGCAATCAGCCCCAGCATTTT. Its translation is CASSLSQGNQPQHF. Supplemented by reference TRBV7-8 and TRBJ1-5, the full variable domain reads GAGVSQSPRYKVAKRGQDVALRCDPISGHVSLFWYQQALGQGPEFLTYFQNEAQLDKSGLPSDRFFAERPEGSVSTLKIQRTQQEDSAVYLCASSLSQGNQPQHFGDGTRLSIL.

This rearrangement joins TRBV28 to TRBJ1-5, with D uncertain. Germline V lookup: CDR1 MDHEN, CDR2 SYDVKM. This CDR3 contains 13 residues. The ends were cut back, 2 bases at V and 6 bases at J, with 8 bases in the middle. The CDR3 DNA follows: TGTGCCAGCAGTTTAGGCCTCCCTCAGCCCCAGCATTTT. It specifies CASSLGLPQPQHF. The full variable domain, completed using reference TRBV28 and TRBJ1-5, is DVKVTQSSRYLVKRTGEKVFLECVQDMDHENMFWYRQDPGLGLRLIYFSYDVKMKEKGDIPEGYSVSREKKERFSLILESASTNQTSMYLCASSLGLPQPQHFGDGTRLSIL.

The V call is TRBV7-2, the J call TRBJ2-5; a weak D match, TRBD1 (5 bases). This CDR3 spans 14 amino acids. V dropped 4 bases and J dropped 5 bases, with 14 bases sitting between them. Germline V gene lookup returns CDR1 SGHTA and CDR2 FQGNSA. CDR3 in amino acids: CASSSEAGLETQYF. The CDR3 nucleotides read TGTGCCAGCAGCTCCGAGGCAGGGCTGGAGACCCAGTACTTC.

The rearrangement joins TRBV21-1 to TRBJ2-1; the tabulated D call, TRBD1, remains unverified against the DNA. TRBV21-1 counts as a pseudogene. The CDR3 extends over 13 amino acids. The CDR3, as DNA: TGTGCCAGTAGGCCTAACAGGGACAATGAGCAGTTCTTC. It translates to CASRPNRDNEQFF.

The chain links TRBV2 to TRBJ2-3; D is undetermined. V was pared by 6 bases and J by 0 bases, with 13 bases between. CDR3 length: 15 residues. The germline CDR1 and CDR2 sequences are SNHLY and FYNNEI. In DNA form, the CDR3 reads TGTGCCAGCAGGTGGCCGTCCCTCAGCACAGATACGCAGTATTTT. Encoded protein: CASRWPSLSTDTQYF.

The chain is built from TRBV7-9 and TRBJ1-2; D may be TRBD1 (6 bases). Germline assignment: CDR1 SEHNR and CDR2 FQNEAQ (reference sequence). CDR3 length: 13 residues. The V gene lost 2 bases and the J gene lost 2 bases, with 6 bases spanning the gap. CDR3 sequence: CASSLRGNYGYTF. In DNA form, the CDR3 reads TGTGCCAGCAGCTTAAGGGGGAACTATGGCTACACCTTC.

The J gene is TRBJ1-1, the V gene TRBV12-3 or TRBV12-4; D is undetermined. The length of the CDR3 is 12 residues. V was cut by 7 bases and J by 7 bases, with 13 bases left in between. The CDR3 coding sequence is TGTGCCAGCATTGCCCGGAGTGGTGAAGCTTTCTTT. Translating gives CASIARSGEAFF.